The clone carrying this TCR beta chain occurred once. As handled by the study authors: Cell counts per sample came from amplifying reference gene primers. Clones were read by immunoSEQ multiplex PCR, and TCRdb kept only the in-frame ones, dropping some. The V and J calls and clone size were taken over from that table, and D and trimming were inferred from the DNA. The data show around 80,000 clones, 80% to 95% seen once. The data were obtained in a study of blood T cell repertoires in COVID-19. Background on the study: From T cells, B-cell-depleted T cells, or PBMCs came the material, which was cDNA or gDNA.

Sequencing was carried out using peripheral blood. This clonotype originated in a woman aged 80 or over with acute or convalescent COVID-19.

DNA of the CDR3: TGCGCCAGCAGCCAAGAAAGCGGGTGGGGATATGGCTACACCTTC. This encodes CASSQESGWGYGYTF. The chain couples TRBV4-1 to TRBJ1-2, with unresolved D. This CDR3 comprises 15 residues. From germline, CDR1 is MGHRA and CDR2 YSYEKL. Deletions cut 0 bases from V and 5 bases from J, with 13 bases between.